This T cell receptor (beta chain) was observed in a study of T cell responses to AZD1222 COVID-19 vaccine. Overall study results and limits: Elevations in Spike-specific TCR breadth and depth followed administration of two AZD1222 doses. Among the donors, most were white British and more were female, and clonal diversity was possibly underestimated. A reported finding is that nearly half of spike-specific TCRs target unmutated variant regions. Spike-spanning, vaccine-associated CD4 TCRs were dominant at 160-218 and 743-854.

TCRdb's copy holds only in-frame clones and misses some; the assay was immunoSEQ multiplex PCR. The profile shows about 140,000 clones, around 90% of them singletons. V dropped 2 bases and J dropped 1 base, with 6 bases sitting between them. This CDR3 spans 14 amino acids. CDR1 and CDR2 (germline): MNHEY, SVGEGT. As for this clone: Its target is not known.

The rearrangement links TRBV6-2 or TRBV6-3 to TRBJ1-3, with no clear D. Sequencing used peripheral blood, obtained on day 0 of AZD1222 vaccination. The TCR comes from an adult in good health. CDR3: CASSYRRSGNTIYF. The CDR3 DNA is TGTGCCAGCAGTTACCGGAGGTCTGGAAACACCATATATTTT.